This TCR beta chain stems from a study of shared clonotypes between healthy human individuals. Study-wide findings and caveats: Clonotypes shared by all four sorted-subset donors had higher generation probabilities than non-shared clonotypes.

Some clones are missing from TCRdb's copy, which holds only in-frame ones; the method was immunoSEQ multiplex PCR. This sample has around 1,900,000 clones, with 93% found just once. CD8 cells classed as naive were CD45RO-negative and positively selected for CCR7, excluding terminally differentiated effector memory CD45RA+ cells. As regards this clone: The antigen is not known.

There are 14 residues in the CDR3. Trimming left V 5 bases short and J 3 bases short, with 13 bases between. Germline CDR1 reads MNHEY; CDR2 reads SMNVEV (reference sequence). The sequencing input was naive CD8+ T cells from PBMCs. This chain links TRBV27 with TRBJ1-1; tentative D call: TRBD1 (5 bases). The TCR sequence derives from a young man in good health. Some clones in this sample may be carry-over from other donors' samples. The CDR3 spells CASSLLTGDTEAFF. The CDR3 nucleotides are TGTGCCAGCAGTCTCCTTACGGGGGACACTGAAGCTTTCTTT.